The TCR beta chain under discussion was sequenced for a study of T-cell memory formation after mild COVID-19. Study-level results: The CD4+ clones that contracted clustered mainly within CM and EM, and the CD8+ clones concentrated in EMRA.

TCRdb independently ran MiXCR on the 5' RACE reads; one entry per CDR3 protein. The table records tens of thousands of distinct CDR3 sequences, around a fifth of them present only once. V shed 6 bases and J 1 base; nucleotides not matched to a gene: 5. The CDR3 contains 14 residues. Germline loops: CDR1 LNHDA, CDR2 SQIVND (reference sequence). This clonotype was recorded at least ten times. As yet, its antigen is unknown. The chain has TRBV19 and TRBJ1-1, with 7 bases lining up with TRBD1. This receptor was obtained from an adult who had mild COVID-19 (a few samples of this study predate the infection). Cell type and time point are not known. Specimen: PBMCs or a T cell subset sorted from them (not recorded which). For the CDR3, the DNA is TGTGCCAGTAGCAAACAGGGGAGGAACACTGAAGCTTTCTTT. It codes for CASSKQGRNTEAFF.